These 16 T cell receptor beta chains share one sample of origin, sequenced in a study of neoadjuvant nivolumab and ipilimumab in lung cancer. The assay was immunoSEQ multiplex PCR, and TCRdb's table has in-frame clones only and misses some. This sample has over 25,000 clones; 75% to 85% occur once, and the top ten carry about 5.5%. The sample here was tumor tissue, taken after neoadjuvant nivolumab, alone or with ipilimumab, at or shortly before surgery. These receptors were collected from an adult with non-small cell lung cancer.

The rearrangement uses TRBV28 and TRBJ2-5; 7 bases match TRBD2. Trimming at V came to 6 bases and at J to 0 bases, leaving 13 bases not matched to a gene. The germline gives CDR1 MDHEN, CDR2 SYDVKM. CDR3 length: 17 residues. The CDR3 coding sequence is TGTGCCAGCAGCCCCCAGCGGGATATGGTCCACCAAGAGACCCAGTACTTC. Translation: CASSPQRDMVHQETQYF.

The CDR3 coding sequence is TGTGCCAGTAGTTTACAGGGCGCCTCACCCCTCCACTTT. Its protein is CASSLQGASPLHF. This sequence joins TRBV19 and TRBJ1-6; tentatively, D is TRBD1 (6 bases). Germline lookup yields CDR1 LNHDA and CDR2 SQIVND (reference sequence). CDR3 length: 13 residues. V gave up 5 bases and J gave up 10 bases, with 12 bases separating them. The variable domain in full, completed from reference TRBV19 and TRBJ1-6, reads DGGITQSPKYLFRKEGQNVTLSCEQNLNHDAMYWYRQDPGQGLRLIYYSQIVNDFQKGDIAEGYSVSREKKESFPLTVTSAQKNPTAFYLCASSLQGASPLHFGNGTRLTVT.

The chain links TRBV2 to TRBJ2-3; the D gene is possibly TRBD2 (6 bases). CDR3 length: 15 amino acids. V shed 7 bases and J shed 0 bases, with 14 bases lying between them. The germline V gene encodes CDR1 SNHLY and CDR2 FYNNEI. The CDR3, as DNA: TGTGCCAGCACAACCAGGAGGGGTAGCACAGATACGCAGTATTTT. This sequence encodes CASTTRRGSTDTQYF.

This chain uses TRBV18 with TRBJ2-7, with 7 bases identical to TRBD1. The V gene end was trimmed by 0 bases and the J gene end by 4 bases; junction bases not matched to a gene: 6. Germline loops: CDR1 KGHSH, CDR2 LQKENI. This CDR3 spans 15 amino acids. The CDR3 nucleotides are TGTGCCAGCTCACCACCGCCGACAGGGAGATACGAGCAGTACTTC. It is translated as CASSPPPTGRYEQYF.

For the CDR3, the DNA is TGTGCCTGGAGCGGACAGGGTGCAGATACGCAGTATTTT. It translates to CAWSGQGADTQYF. The gene calls are TRBV30 and TRBJ2-3; 8 bases agree with TRBD1. Germline CDR1 reads GTSNPN; CDR2 reads SVGIG (reference sequence). The CDR3 spans 13 residues. V trimming: 3 bases; J trimming: 4 bases; junction bases outside the gene matches: 3.

The rearrangement uses TRBV18 and TRBJ2-2; D is perhaps TRBD1 or TRBD2 (6 bases each). Germline V gene lookup returns CDR1 KGHSH and CDR2 LQKENI. Trimming removed 3 bases from V and 4 bases from J, with 15 bases in between. This CDR3 spans 16 amino acids. The DNA of the CDR3 is TGTGCCAGCTCACCCATCGGGGGCGAGGGCACCGGGGAGCTGTTTTTT. The encoded protein is CASSPIGGEGTGELFF.

This chain connects TRBV11-2 to TRBJ2-7; TRBD2 agrees at 10 bases. Per the germline V gene, CDR1 is SGHAT and CDR2 is FQNNGV. The CDR3 spans 20 residues. Trimming cost V 0 bases and J 2 bases; bases outside gene matches: 16. CDR3 in amino acids: CASSLDLLSSGRARAYEQYF. The CDR3 region has the DNA TGTGCCAGCAGCTTAGATTTATTATCCAGCGGGAGGGCCAGGGCCTACGAGCAGTACTTC.

This clone was detected once. The chain has TRBV5-1 and TRBJ1-2; 7 nucleotides line up with TRBD1. The CDR3 has 16 residues. Germline CDR1 reads SGHRS; CDR2 reads YFSETQ. V gave up 0 bases and J gave up 6 bases; unmatched junction bases: 11. CDR3 amino acids: CASSLGVPGGEDGYTF. For the CDR3, the DNA is TGCGCCAGCAGCTTGGGTGTTCCAGGGGGAGAGGATGGCTACACCTTC. Full variable domain (remainder filled in from reference TRBV5-1 and TRBJ1-2): KAGVTQTPRYLIKTRGQQVTLSCSPISGHRSVSWYQQTPGQGLQFLFEYFSETQRNKGNFPGRFSGRQFSNSRSEMNVSTLELGDSALYLCASSLGVPGGEDGYTFGSGTRLTVV.

This clone came up once. One junction end disagrees with the germline gene, perhaps due to a read error. This sequence joins TRBV7-2 and TRBJ2-7, with 10 positions matching TRBD2. The CDR3 length is 15 residues. Germline V gives CDR1 SGHTA, CDR2 FQGNSA. For the CDR3, the DNA is TGTGTCAGCAGCTTATCTAGCGGGGGACTCTACGAGCAGTACTTC. Amino acid sequence: CVSSLSSGGLYEQYF.

The V call is TRBV28, the J call TRBJ1-2; D is possibly TRBD1 (6 bases). With 6 bases removed from V and 8 bases from J, the gap between germline ends came to 16 bases. The CDR3 is 13 residues long. The germline gives CDR1 MDHEN, CDR2 SYDVKM. The CDR3 is CASSQGGAWGYTF. The CDR3 DNA follows: TGTGCCAGCAGCCAAGGGGGGGCGTGGGGCTACACCTTC.

The chain joins TRBV6-1 to TRBJ1-2, with 9 nucleotides matching TRBD1. The CDR3 loop spans 17 amino acids. The germline V gene has CDR1 MNHNS and CDR2 SASEGT. Trimming at V came to 4 bases and at J to 3 bases, leaving 12 bases not matched to a gene. The CDR3 DNA sequence: TGTGCCAGCAGTGGTCCCACAGGGGGCCGGCTTGACTATGGCTACACCTTC. It specifies CASSGPTGGRLDYGYTF.

The chain recombines TRBV7-2 with TRBJ1-2; no definite D call. Trimming took off 5 bases at V and 8 bases at J, with 18 bases between the two ends. Germline loops: CDR1 SGHTA, CDR2 FQGNSA. The CDR3 covers 14 residues. CDR3 DNA sequence: TGTGCCAGCAGCCCCCGGACGGACTCCTCCGGCTACACCTTC. Protein sequence: CASSPRTDSSGYTF.

J is TRBJ1-5 and V is TRBV30; weak D call: TRBD1 (6 bases). The V end lost 0 bases, the J end lost 6 bases, and 12 bases lay between the germline ends. Per germline, CDR1 GTSNPN and CDR2 SVGIG (reference sequence). The CDR3 sequence is 14 residues long. CDR3 nucleotide sequence: TGTGCCTGGAGTGTAACGGGGGGCCCTCAGCCCCAGCATTTT. Its protein is CAWSVTGGPQPQHF.

Worth noting for this clone: A junction boundary mismatches the germline segment, possibly from a read error. V is TRBV19 and J is TRBJ1-1; D may be TRBD1 (6 bases). The germline CDR1 and CDR2 sequences are LNHDA and SQIVND (reference sequence). CDR3 length equals 14 residues. CDR3: CASSIDQGNPEAFF. The CDR3 region has the DNA TGTGCCAGTAGTATAGATCAGGGGAACCCTGAAGCTTTCTTT.

V gene TRBV2 combines with J gene TRBJ2-3; 14 nucleotides align to TRBD2. The trim removed 4 bases at V and 7 bases at J, leaving 4 bases unmatched. The CDR3 sequence is 15 residues long. Per the germline V gene, CDR1 is SNHLY and CDR2 is FYNNEI. The CDR3 here is CASSGTSGGLHTQYF. The CDR3 nucleotides read TGTGCCAGCAGTGGGACTAGCGGGGGGTTACATACGCAGTATTTT. The variable domain in full, with the rest retrieved from reference TRBV2 and TRBJ2-3, is EPEVTQTPSHQVTQMGQEVILRCVPISNHLYFYWYRQILGQKVEFLVSFYNNEISEKSEIFDDQFSVERPDGSNFTLKIRSTKLEDSAMYFCASSGTSGGLHTQYFGPGTRLTVL.

The chain carries TRBV18 and TRBJ1-1; D unclear. V was cut by 2 bases and J by 5 bases, with 9 bases left in between. This CDR3 comprises 13 residues. CDR1 is KGHSH and CDR2 is LQKENI in the germline V gene. The CDR3 sequence: CASSPEGVTEAFF. The DNA for the CDR3 is TGTGCCAGCTCACCAGAGGGTGTGACTGAAGCTTTCTTT.